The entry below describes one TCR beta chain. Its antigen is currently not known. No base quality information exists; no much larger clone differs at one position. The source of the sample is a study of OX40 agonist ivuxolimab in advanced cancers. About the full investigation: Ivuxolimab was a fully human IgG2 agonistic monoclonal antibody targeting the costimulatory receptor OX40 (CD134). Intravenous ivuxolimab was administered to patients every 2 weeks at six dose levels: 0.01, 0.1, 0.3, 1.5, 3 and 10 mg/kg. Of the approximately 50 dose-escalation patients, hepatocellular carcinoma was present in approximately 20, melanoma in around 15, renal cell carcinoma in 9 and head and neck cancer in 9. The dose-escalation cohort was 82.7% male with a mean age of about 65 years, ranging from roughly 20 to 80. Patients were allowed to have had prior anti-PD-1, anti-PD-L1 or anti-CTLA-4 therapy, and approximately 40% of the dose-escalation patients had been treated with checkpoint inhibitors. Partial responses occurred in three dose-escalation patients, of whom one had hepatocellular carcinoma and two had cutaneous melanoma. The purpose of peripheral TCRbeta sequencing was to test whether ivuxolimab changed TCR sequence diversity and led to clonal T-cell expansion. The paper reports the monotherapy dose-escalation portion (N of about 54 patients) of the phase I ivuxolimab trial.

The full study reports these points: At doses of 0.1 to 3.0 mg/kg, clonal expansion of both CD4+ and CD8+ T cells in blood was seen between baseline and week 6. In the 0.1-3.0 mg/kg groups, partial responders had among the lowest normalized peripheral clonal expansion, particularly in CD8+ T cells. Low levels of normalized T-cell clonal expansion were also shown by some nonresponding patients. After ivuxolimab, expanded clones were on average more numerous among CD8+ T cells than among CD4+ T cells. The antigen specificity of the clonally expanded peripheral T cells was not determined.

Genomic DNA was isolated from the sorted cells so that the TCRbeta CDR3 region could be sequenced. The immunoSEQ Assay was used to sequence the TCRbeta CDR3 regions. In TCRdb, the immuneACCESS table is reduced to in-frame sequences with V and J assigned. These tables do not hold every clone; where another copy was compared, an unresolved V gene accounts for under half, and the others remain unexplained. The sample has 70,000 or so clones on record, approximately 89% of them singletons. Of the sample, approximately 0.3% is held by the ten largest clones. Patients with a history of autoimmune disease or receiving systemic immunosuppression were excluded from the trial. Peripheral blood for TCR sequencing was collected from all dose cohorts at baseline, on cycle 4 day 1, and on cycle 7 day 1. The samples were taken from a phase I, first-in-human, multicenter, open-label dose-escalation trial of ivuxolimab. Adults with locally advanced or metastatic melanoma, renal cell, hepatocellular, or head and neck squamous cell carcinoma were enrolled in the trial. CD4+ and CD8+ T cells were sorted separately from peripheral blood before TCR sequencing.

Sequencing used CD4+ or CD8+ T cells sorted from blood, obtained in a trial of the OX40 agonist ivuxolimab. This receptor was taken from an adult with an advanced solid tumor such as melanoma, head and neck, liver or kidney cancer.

DNA sequence: TGTGCCAGCAGTTCGGGACTAGCGGGAGGGCCTGCCAAAAACATTCAGTACTTC. Its protein is CASSSGLAGGPAKNIQYF. This sequence uses TRBV27 and TRBJ2-4; TRBD2 agrees with 16 junctional bases. The germline V gene encodes CDR1 MNHEY and CDR2 SMNVEV (reference sequence). The CDR3 covers 18 residues, taking in both the cysteine and the phenylalanine. Just CDR3 DNA is preserved here, 54 bases in frame from base 1. Unmatched junction bases come to 4, with V trimmed by 4 bases and J by 1 base.